These 32 T cell receptor beta chains were sequenced from one sample in a study of blood T cell repertoires in COVID-19. Repertoires were generated with immunoSEQ multiplex PCR, while TCRdb's copy carries only in-frame clones and drops some. The repertoire has some 80,000 clones, about 78% of them found once; the top ten carry about a third. The sequenced sample was peripheral blood. The receptors originated from a man aged 55 to 70 with COVID-19, enrolled during active disease.

The rearrangement uses TRBV27 and TRBJ2-7; 8 bases are shared with TRBD1. The CDR3 consists of 15 residues. Germline-derived CDR1 and CDR2 are MNHEY and SMNVEV (reference sequence). With 5 bases clipped from V and 1 base from J, the junction kept 7 bases outside the gene matches. CDR3 coding DNA: TGTGCCAGCAGTAAACCGGGACAGGCTTCCTACGAGCAGTACTTC. Translating it yields CASSKPGQASYEQYF.

The J gene is TRBJ1-2, the V gene TRBV6-1, with 10 bases fitting TRBD1. J was trimmed by 7 bases and V by 0 bases; bases with no gene match: 2. The germline V gene has CDR1 MNHNS and CDR2 SASEGT. The CDR3 spans 14 residues. Here the CDR3 DNA reads TGTGCCAGCAGTGAAGCCGGGGACAGGGGTGGCTACACCTTC. It codes for CASSEAGDRGGYTF.

V usage is TRBV13 and J usage is TRBJ2-7, with 8 bases aligning to TRBD1. The germline CDR1 and CDR2 sequences are PRHDT and FYEKMQ (reference sequence). This CDR3 comprises 16 residues. V lost 4 bases and J lost 6; bases outside the gene matches: 14. CDR3 residues: CASSSHGGRGRSEQYF. The CDR3 coding sequence is TGTGCCAGCAGCTCCCATGGTGGCAGGGGGCGTTCCGAGCAGTACTTC.

CDR3: CASSPRTSGSYEQFF. The CDR3 nucleotides are TGTGCCAGCAGCCCGCGGACTAGCGGGAGCTATGAGCAGTTCTTC. The chain recombines TRBV11-2 with TRBJ2-1, with 13 bases fitting TRBD2. Losses at the gene ends were 5 bases for V and 8 bases for J; bases not matched to a gene: 6. CDR1 is SGHAT and CDR2 is FQNNGV in the germline V gene. There are 15 residues in the CDR3.

In this sample, this clone turned up a few times. V gene TRBV27 combines with J gene TRBJ1-2; 9 nucleotides line up with TRBD1. The germline CDR1 and CDR2 sequences are MNHEY and SMNVEV (reference sequence). The CDR3 runs 15 residues. The ends lost 4 bases at V and 1 base at J; junction bases unmatched: 4. The CDR3 DNA is TGTGCCAGCAGTTCCGGACAGGGGATTAACTATGGCTACACCTTC. Protein sequence: CASSSGQGINYGYTF.

V and J are TRBV5-1 and TRBJ2-7; perhaps TRBD1 as D (6 bases). Germline assignment: CDR1 SGHRS and CDR2 YFSETQ. Deletions cut 0 bases from V and 3 bases from J, with 10 bases between. The CDR3 loop spans 14 amino acids. The CDR3 here is CASSLDQGSYEQYF. In DNA form, the CDR3 reads TGCGCCAGCAGCTTGGACCAGGGGAGCTACGAGCAGTACTTC.

This CDR3 reads CASSPQTAYSNQPQHF. CDR3 coding DNA: TGTGCCAGTAGTCCGCAGACAGCCTATAGCAATCAGCCCCAGCATTTT. The chain has TRBV19 and TRBJ1-5; D possibly corresponds to TRBD1 (5 bases). This CDR3 is 16 amino acids long. CDR1 is LNHDA and CDR2 is SQIVND in the germline V gene (reference sequence). Trimming cost V 5 bases and J 0 bases, with 14 bases left between them.

The chain has TRBV5-4 and TRBJ1-1; no firm D call. The CDR3 extends over 15 amino acids. Germline values: CDR1 SGHNT, CDR2 YYREEE (reference sequence). Trimming took off 4 bases at V and 3 bases at J, with 16 bases between the two ends. The CDR3 spells CASSRGPNKDTEAFF. The CDR3 coding sequence is TGTGCCAGCAGCCGCGGTCCCAATAAGGACACTGAAGCTTTCTTT.

The J gene is TRBJ2-7, the V gene TRBV6-6, with 7 bases matching TRBD2. The CDR3 covers 16 residues. Per the germline V gene, CDR1 is MNHNY and CDR2 is SVGAGI (reference sequence). Trimming took 10 bases from V and 1 from J; bases not matched to a gene: 16. The CDR3 loop is CATRNWGEGLSYEQYF. CDR3 DNA sequence: TGTGCCACCCGAAACTGGGGGGAGGGTCTTTCCTACGAGCAGTACTTC.

This clone was counted only a few times. CDR3 sequence reads: CATSVRLRGETQYF. The CDR3, as DNA: TGTGCCACCAGTGTCCGCCTGAGGGGGGAGACCCAGTACTTC. The chain uses TRBV24-1 and TRBJ2-5; tentatively, D is TRBD1 (6 bases). This CDR3 is 14 amino acids long. The V gene lost 5 bases and the J gene lost 5 bases, with 14 bases spanning the gap. Germline V gives CDR1 KGHDR, CDR2 SFDVKD.

This clone turned up a few times. V usage is TRBV29-1 and J usage is TRBJ1-2, with D possibly being TRBD1 (5 bases). CDR3 length: 11 residues. V was clipped by 7 bases and J by 4 bases, with 10 bases between them. CDR1 SQVTM and CDR2 ANQGSEA come from the germline V gene. The CDR3 loop is CSGKQAYGYTF. The CDR3 region has the DNA TGCAGCGGTAAACAGGCCTATGGCTACACCTTC.

The chain combines TRBV9 with TRBJ2-6; a weak D match, TRBD2 (6 bases). The V and J ends lost 1 base and 2 bases respectively, with 10 bases between them. The CDR3 has 16 residues. Per germline, CDR1 SGDLS and CDR2 YYNGEE. The DNA of the CDR3 is TGTGCCAGCAGCGTACGGGGGAGCACTGGGGCCAACGTCCTGACTTTC. This translates into CASSVRGSTGANVLTF. The full variable domain, rest sourced from reference TRBV9 and TRBJ2-6, is DSGVTQTPKHLITATGQRVTLRCSPRSGDLSVYWYQQSLDQGLQFLIQYYNGEERAKGNILERFSAQQFPDLHSELNLSSLELGDSALYFCASSVRGSTGANVLTFGAGSRLTVL.

The J gene is TRBJ2-7, the V gene TRBV25-1; D unresolved. Trimming stripped 10 bases from V and 5 bases from J, with 15 bases between. The CDR3 spans 12 residues. Germline V gene sequence: CDR1 MGHDK, CDR2 SYGVNS. This CDR3 reads CAISRRGDEQYF. For the CDR3, the DNA is TGTGCCATTTCCCGGAGAGGCGACGAGCAGTACTTC.

This clone occurred many times. The chain is built from TRBV9 and TRBJ2-5, with 7 positions matching TRBD2. CDR1 SGDLS and CDR2 YYNGEE come from the germline V gene. The CDR3 contains 13 residues. The CDR3 nucleotides read TGTGCGTCTGGGAGGGACGGAAGGGAGACCCAGTACTTC. Translation: CASGRDGRETQYF.

This clone was seen a few times. V and J are TRBV2 and TRBJ2-5; D is perhaps TRBD1 (5 bases). Germline loops: CDR1 SNHLY, CDR2 FYNNEI. The CDR3 has 11 amino acids. The chain's CDR3 is CARQPQETQYF. The CDR3 bases are TGTGCTCGACAGCCCCAAGAGACCCAGTACTTC.

The gene calls are TRBV6-4 and TRBJ2-2; 12 bases line up with TRBD2. Per the germline V gene, CDR1 is MRHNA and CDR2 is SNTAGT. The CDR3 loop spans 16 amino acids. J gave up 6 bases and V 5 bases, and 7 bases lay outside the gene matches. Here the CDR3 reads CASSPSSGGAAGELFF. The CDR3 DNA follows: TGTGCCAGCAGTCCATCTAGCGGGGGGGCCGCCGGGGAGCTGTTTTTT.

The J gene is TRBJ1-3, the V gene TRBV12-5; D unclear. This CDR3 region has 15 residues. V was trimmed by 1 base and J by 0 bases, leaving 7 bases between them. Germline assignment: CDR1 LGHNT and CDR2 FRNRAP. In DNA, the CDR3 is TGTGCTAGTGGTTTGGGACTCCACTCTGGAAACACCATATATTTT. Protein sequence: CASGLGLHSGNTIYF.

The J gene is TRBJ2-7, the V gene TRBV6-5; 7 bases match TRBD2. CDR3 length equals 14 residues. Trimming at V came to 5 bases and at J to 2 bases, leaving 6 bases not matched to a gene. Per the germline V gene, CDR1 is MNHEY and CDR2 is SVGAGI. CDR3 in amino acids: CASSPRGKTYEQYF. The CDR3 bases are TGTGCCAGCAGTCCGCGGGGGAAGACCTACGAGCAGTACTTC.

The rearrangement uses TRBV6-4 and TRBJ2-3; the match to TRBD2 covers 8 bases. The germline V gene encodes CDR1 MRHNA and CDR2 SNTAGT. The CDR3 runs to 13 residues. With 8 bases clipped from V and 10 bases from J, the junction kept 11 bases outside the gene matches. This CDR3 reads CASGTSGSPSQYF. The CDR3 DNA reads TGTGCCAGCGGAACCAGCGGGAGCCCTTCGCAGTATTTT.

The genes are TRBV5-6 and TRBJ1-1; D is possibly TRBD1 (6 bases). Trimming cost V 3 bases and J 6 bases, with 18 bases left between them. The CDR3 runs 15 residues. Germline V gene sequence: CDR1 SGHDT, CDR2 YYEEEE. CDR3 DNA: TGTGCCAGCAGCTCTGGAGGACAGCCGAAGCCTGAAGCTTTCTTT. Its protein product is CASSSGGQPKPEAFF.

The V and J genes are TRBV18 and TRBJ1-2, with TRBD1 matching 9 bases. The CDR3 extends over 15 amino acids. The germline gives CDR1 KGHSH, CDR2 LQKENI. Losses at the gene ends were 3 bases for V and 7 bases for J; bases not matched to a gene: 9. In DNA, the CDR3 is TGTGCCAGCTCACCCCCGGGACAGGGCAAGGGTGGCTACACCTTC. Protein: CASSPPGQGKGGYTF. Full variable domain (remainder filled in from reference TRBV18 and TRBJ1-2): NAGVMQNPRHLVRRRGQEARLRCSPMKGHSHVYWYRQLPEEGLKFMVYLQKENIIDESGMPKERFSAEFPKEGPSILRIQQVVRGDSAAYFCASSPPGQGKGGYTFGSGTRLTVV.

This chain uses TRBV7-9 with TRBJ2-1, with D perhaps TRBD2 (6 bases). The V gene lost 1 base and the J gene lost 10 bases, with 11 bases spanning the gap. The CDR3 sequence is 13 residues long. CDR1 and CDR2 (germline): SEHNR, FQNEAQ (reference sequence). CDR3 DNA: TGTGCCAGCAGCTTAGGGTCTAGCGTAGAGCAGTTCTTC. Translation: CASSLGSSVEQFF.

The V and J genes are TRBV5-1 and TRBJ2-2; possible D gene TRBD1, 5 bases. Trimming took 1 base from V and 7 from J, leaving 11 bases between them. The CDR3 is made up of 14 amino acids. Germline V CDR1 and CDR2: SGHRS, YFSETQ. The CDR3 here is CASSLTPRVGELFF. In DNA, the CDR3 is TGCGCCAGCAGCTTGACACCCAGGGTCGGGGAGCTGTTTTTT. Looking up the rest from reference TRBV5-1 and TRBJ2-2 gives the full variable domain: KAGVTQTPRYLIKTRGQQVTLSCSPISGHRSVSWYQQTPGQGLQFLFEYFSETQRNKGNFPGRFSGRQFSNSRSEMNVSTLELGDSALYLCASSLTPRVGELFFGEGSRLTVL.

The CDR3 DNA is TGTGCCAGCAGTGACGGCAGGGGCGTCTCCGGCTATGGCTACACCTTC. It encodes CASSDGRGVSGYGYTF. The rearrangement uses TRBV2 and TRBJ1-2, with TRBD1 as a possible D gene (6 bases). The CDR3 sequence is 16 residues long. The germline gives CDR1 SNHLY, CDR2 FYNNEI. The V end lost 3 bases, the J end lost 4 bases, and 18 bases lay between the germline ends. Full variable domain (missing parts from reference TRBV2 and TRBJ1-2): EPEVTQTPSHQVTQMGQEVILRCVPISNHLYFYWYRQILGQKVEFLVSFYNNEISEKSEIFDDQFSVERPDGSNFTLKIRSTKLEDSAMYFCASSDGRGVSGYGYTFGSGTRLTVV.

The chain carries TRBV5-1 and TRBJ2-7; TRBD2 aligns across 7 bases. The CDR3 is 18 amino acids. CDR1 is SGHRS, CDR2 YFSETQ, per germline. V lost 4 bases and J lost 0; bases outside the gene matches: 16. The chain's CDR3 is CASSVNIITSDSSYEQYF. In DNA form, the CDR3 reads TGCGCCAGCAGCGTGAACATAATAACTAGCGACAGCTCCTACGAGCAGTACTTC. The whole variable domain, filled in from reference TRBV5-1 and TRBJ2-7, reads KAGVTQTPRYLIKTRGQQVTLSCSPISGHRSVSWYQQTPGQGLQFLFEYFSETQRNKGNFPGRFSGRQFSNSRSEMNVSTLELGDSALYLCASSVNIITSDSSYEQYFGPGTRLTVT.

This chain links TRBV7-8 with TRBJ2-1; D unresolved. With 5 bases removed from V and 6 bases from J, the gap between germline ends came to 17 bases. The CDR3 extends over 15 amino acids. Germline values: CDR1 SGHVS, CDR2 FQNEAQ. Here the CDR3 DNA reads TGTGCCAGCAGCCATATAGAAACTTGGGCCAATGAGCAGTTCTTC. This translates into CASSHIETWANEQFF.

This clone was seen more than once but under ten times. This chain connects TRBV11-3 to TRBJ2-3, with TRBD2 matching 8 bases. J was trimmed by 9 bases and V by 5 bases; bases with no gene match: 7. CDR3 length equals 13 residues. Germline CDR1 reads SGHNT; CDR2 reads YENEEA. CDR3 nucleotide sequence: TGTGCCAGCAGCGCGGTCGGCGGGGGGACGCAGTATTTT. This sequence encodes CASSAVGGGTQYF.

V usage is TRBV6-5 and J usage is TRBJ1-4; tentative D call: TRBD1 (6 bases). Germline assignment: CDR1 MNHEY and CDR2 SVGAGI. The CDR3 runs 15 residues. Deletions cut 0 bases from V and 3 bases from J, with 8 bases between. As DNA, the CDR3 is TGTGCCAGCAGTTACTCTGGGACACCTAATGAAAAACTGTTTTTT. Translated, it gives CASSYSGTPNEKLFF.

This chain connects TRBV6-5 to TRBJ2-7; unclear D gene. Deletions cut 3 bases from V and 2 bases from J, with 11 bases between. Germline V gene data show CDR1 as MNHEY and CDR2 as SVGAGI. This CDR3 has 14 residues. CDR3 DNA sequence: TGTGCCAGCAGTTATTCCACAGTAGCCTACGAGCAGTACTTC. This encodes CASSYSTVAYEQYF.

The chain's CDR3 is CASSLVALAGYNEQFF. The CDR3 DNA reads as TGTGCCAGCAGCTTAGTTGCACTAGCGGGATACAATGAGCAGTTCTTC. This chain joins TRBV7-2 and TRBJ2-1, with TRBD2 matching over 10 bases. Trimming at V came to 1 base and at J to 4 bases, leaving 4 bases not matched to a gene. The germline V gene has CDR1 SGHTA and CDR2 FQGNSA. This CDR3 region has 16 residues.

In this sample, this clone turned up once. V usage is TRBV3-1 (or the pseudogene TRBV3-2) and J usage is TRBJ2-3, with D maybe TRBD1 (5 bases). Deletions cut 5 bases from V and 4 bases from J, with 10 bases between. CDR3 length: 13 amino acids. Germline V lookup: CDR1 LGHDT, CDR2 YNNKEL (reference sequence). The CDR3: CASSNQGSDTQYF. The CDR3 DNA reads TGTGCCAGCAGCAACCAGGGTTCAGATACGCAGTATTTT.

The chain uses TRBV5-1 and TRBJ2-7, with 11 bases aligning to TRBD2. This CDR3 spans 17 amino acids. The germline CDR1 and CDR2 sequences are SGHRS and YFSETQ. Trimming at V came to 4 bases and at J to 3 bases, leaving 12 bases not matched to a gene. In DNA form, the CDR3 reads TGCGCCAGCAGCATCGGGACTAGCGGAGAGGGGTTCTACGAGCAGTACTTC. The encoded protein is CASSIGTSGEGFYEQYF.